The 31 T cell receptor beta chains reported below all come from one sample, sequenced in a study of blood T cell repertoires in COVID-19. Assay: immunoSEQ multiplex PCR; the TCRdb copy retains only in-frame clones and omits some. The sample has some 110,000 clones; roughly 78% are singletons. What was sequenced was peripheral blood. The receptors come from a man in his 60s with active or convalescent COVID-19.

The rearrangement joins TRBV28 to TRBJ2-7, with 7 bases aligning to TRBD2. The CDR3 length is 13 residues. After removal of 6 bases from V and 4 bases from J, the junction contained 6 bases not matched to a gene. From germline, CDR1 is MDHEN and CDR2 SYDVKM. DNA of the CDR3: TGTGCCAGCAGAGGCGGGAGTGCTTACGAGCAGTACTTC. Residues: CASRGGSAYEQYF.

In its sample, this clone was seen once. This chain joins TRBV6-2 or TRBV6-3 and TRBJ1-5; a possible D gene is TRBD1 (5 bases). The CDR3 extends over 16 amino acids. Germline-derived CDR1 and CDR2 are MNHEY and SVGEGT. V was clipped by 4 bases and J by 4 bases, with 17 bases between them. CDR3 amino acids: CASSSDRGFGNQPQHF. DNA of the CDR3: TGTGCCAGCAGTTCCGACCGGGGGTTCGGTAATCAGCCCCAGCATTTT.

The rearrangement uses TRBV11-2 and TRBJ1-2; no clear D gene. The CDR3 is 13 amino acids. CDR1 and CDR2 from the germline V gene are SGHAT and FQNNGV. V was shortened by 1 base and J by 2 bases, with 5 bases between the two germline ends. The DNA of the CDR3 is TGTGCCAGCAGCTTAGGCGCGAACTATGGCTACACCTTC. Translating gives CASSLGANYGYTF. The whole variable domain, filled in from reference TRBV11-2 and TRBJ1-2, reads EAGVAQSPRYKIIEKRQSVAFWCNPISGHATLYWYQQILGQGPKLLIQFQNNGVVDDSQLPKDRFSAERLKGVDSTLKIQPAKLEDSAVYLCASSLGANYGYTFGSGTRLTVV.

This chain connects TRBV28 to TRBJ1-2, with 10 positions matching TRBD1. The CDR3 extends over 16 amino acids. CDR1 and CDR2 (germline): MDHEN, SYDVKM. V lost 6 bases and J lost 4; bases outside the gene matches: 11. Here the CDR3 reads CASRIPPGQGIYGYTF. CDR3 DNA: TGTGCCAGCAGGATACCACCGGGACAGGGGATCTATGGCTACACCTTC.

V is TRBV23-1 and J is TRBJ2-6; TRBD2 matches 7 bases. TRBV23-1 belongs to the ORF category, with a function that is uncertain. With V trimmed by 6 bases and J by 3 bases, 14 bases remained unmatched. The CDR3 runs to 18 residues. CDR3 bases: TGCGCCAGCAGATCACGTTGGGGAGGGACGTATGGGGCCAACGTCCTGACTTTC. Its translation: CASRSRWGGTYGANVLTF.

This clone has more than one count but fewer than ten. The chain recombines TRBV2 with TRBJ2-5, with a possible D match to TRBD1 (5 bases). The V gene lost 2 bases and the J gene lost 4 bases, with 8 bases spanning the gap. Germline V gene lookup returns CDR1 SNHLY and CDR2 FYNNEI. CDR3 length equals 13 residues. CDR3 in DNA: TGTGCCAGCAGTGAAAGCAGGGCAGAGACCCAGTACTTC. Translation gives CASSESRAETQYF.

The V gene is TRBV6-5, the J gene TRBJ2-3, with D possibly matching TRBD2 (6 bases). The CDR3 is 14 residues long. V dropped 8 bases and J dropped 2 bases, with 14 bases sitting between them. Germline loops: CDR1 MNHEY, CDR2 SVGAGI. The CDR3 protein is CASHRSGFTDTQYF. CDR3 coding DNA: TGTGCCAGCCATCGAAGCGGGTTCACAGATACGCAGTATTTT.

This clone was seen a handful of times. The rearrangement links TRBV19 to TRBJ1-5; TRBD1 is a possible D gene (5 bases). This CDR3 has 18 residues. CDR1 is LNHDA and CDR2 is SQIVND in the germline V gene (reference sequence). Trimming took 0 bases from V and 0 from J, leaving 15 bases between them. The CDR3 sequence: CASSIDPRGSYSNQPQHF. The CDR3 DNA is TGTGCCAGTAGTATAGATCCAAGGGGCAGTTATAGCAATCAGCCCCAGCATTTT.

The V and J genes are TRBV28 and TRBJ2-7; 7 bases map to TRBD2. Losses at the gene ends were 6 bases for V and 0 bases for J; bases not matched to a gene: 8. Germline V gives CDR1 MDHEN, CDR2 SYDVKM. The CDR3 extends over 15 amino acids. The CDR3 DNA is TGTGCCAGCAGCCGGGACTATACGAGCTCCTACGAGCAGTACTTC. It yields the protein CASSRDYTSSYEQYF.

This chain connects TRBV2 to TRBJ2-5, with 9 bases identical to TRBD1. The CDR3 is 15 amino acids. The trim removed 4 bases at V and 5 bases at J, leaving 8 bases unmatched. Germline V gives CDR1 SNHLY, CDR2 FYNNEI. The CDR3 DNA follows: TGTGCCAGCAGTGCACTACAGGGGGCAGGGGAGACCCAGTACTTC. Protein: CASSALQGAGETQYF. Based on the CDR3 plus reference TRBV2 and TRBJ2-5, the full variable domain is EPEVTQTPSHQVTQMGQEVILRCVPISNHLYFYWYRQILGQKVEFLVSFYNNEISEKSEIFDDQFSVERPDGSNFTLKIRSTKLEDSAMYFCASSALQGAGETQYFGPGTRLLVL.

The chain is built from TRBV4-2 and TRBJ1-6; D may be TRBD1 (5 bases). Trimming left V 0 bases short and J 8 bases short, with 8 bases between. Germline values: CDR1 LGHNA, CDR2 YNFKEQ. The CDR3 has 14 residues. CDR3 sequence: CASSQDGADSPLHF. CDR3 sequence (DNA): TGTGCCAGCAGCCAAGATGGGGCCGATTCACCCCTCCACTTT.

V and J are TRBV11-1 and TRBJ2-5, with 7 bases identical to TRBD1. The junction had 10 bases not matched to a gene; V was cut back by 7 bases and J by 5 bases. Looked up from germline, CDR1 is SGHAT and CDR2 is FQDESV (reference sequence). The CDR3 totals 14 residues. CDR3 in DNA: TGTGCCAGCAACCAAAACAGGGGCCGGGAGACCCAGTACTTC. It is translated as CASNQNRGRETQYF.

The rearrangement joins TRBV6-2 or TRBV6-3 to TRBJ2-7, with a tentative D call TRBD2 (5 bases). The germline CDR1 and CDR2 sequences are MNHEY and SVGEGT. With 5 bases removed from V and 9 bases from J, the gap between germline ends came to 14 bases. CDR3 length: 12 amino acids. This chain's CDR3 is CASSITRIVQYF. The CDR3 nucleotides are TGTGCCAGCAGTATTACTAGGATAGTGCAGTACTTC.

This chain uses TRBV23-1 with TRBJ1-1; D gene ambiguous. TRBV23-1 is an open reading frame, and its role is uncertain. Trimming took off 2 bases at V and 0 bases at J, with 7 bases between the two ends. The length of the CDR3 is 14 residues. The CDR3 is CASSQEGMNTEAFF. The CDR3 DNA is TGCGCCAGCAGTCAAGAGGGTATGAACACTGAAGCTTTCTTT.

The V gene is TRBV10-3, the J gene TRBJ2-7; D possibly corresponds to TRBD1 (5 bases). Germline CDR1 ENHRY, CDR2 SYGVKD. The CDR3 sequence is 12 residues long. Trimming stripped 5 bases from V and 7 bases from J, with 12 bases between. The CDR3 loop is CAISSDHREQYF. DNA of the CDR3: TGTGCCATCAGTTCGGACCACAGGGAGCAGTACTTC.

In this sample, this clone turned up once. The genes are TRBV7-7 and TRBJ2-5, with TRBD2 as a possible D gene (6 bases). The CDR3 consists of 13 residues. The germline V gene encodes CDR1 SSHAT and CDR2 FNYEAQ (reference sequence). V lost 5 bases and J lost 3, with 10 bases in between. The CDR3 loop is CASSPGGEETQYF. CDR3 DNA sequence: TGTGCCAGCAGCCCCGGAGGGGAAGAGACCCAGTACTTC.

V gene TRBV12-3 or TRBV12-4 combines with J gene TRBJ1-2; 7 bases agree with TRBD1. CDR3 length: 13 residues. The V and J ends lost 5 bases and 4 bases, in that order; junction bases with no gene match: 4. CDR3 in amino acids: CASSQQGIYGYTF. CDR3 in DNA: TGTGCCAGCAGTCAACAGGGGATCTATGGCTACACCTTC.

The chain employs TRBV6-5 and TRBJ2-7, with D possibly TRBD2 on 7 matching bases. The V and J ends lost 7 bases and 0 bases respectively, with 16 bases between them. The CDR3 totals 15 residues. From germline, CDR1 is MNHEY and CDR2 SVGAGI. Written as DNA, the CDR3 is TGTGCCAGCAAGGGGGGGGCAGGCTACTCCTACGAGCAGTACTTC. Its translation is CASKGGAGYSYEQYF.

The gene calls are TRBV6-5 and TRBJ2-5, with TRBD1 matching 9 bases. The CDR3 runs to 14 residues. V trimming: 11 bases; J trimming: 4 bases; junction bases outside the gene matches: 11. CDR1 is MNHEY and CDR2 is SVGAGI in the germline V gene. This CDR3 is CAGRTGVYGETQYF. DNA of the CDR3: TGTGCCGGCCGGACAGGGGTTTACGGAGAGACCCAGTACTTC.

The chain employs TRBV27 and TRBJ2-1; 9 positions agree with TRBD2. Germline CDR1 MNHEY, CDR2 SMNVEV (reference sequence). Trimming took 3 bases from V and 5 from J; bases not matched to a gene: 11. The CDR3 runs 17 residues. CDR3 region: CASSFRLLAGTNNEQFF. Written as DNA, the CDR3 is TGTGCCAGCAGTTTCCGCCTTCTAGCGGGAACCAACAATGAGCAGTTCTTC.

The rearrangement joins TRBV19 to TRBJ2-1; TRBD2 is a possible D gene (6 bases). Germline loops: CDR1 LNHDA, CDR2 SQIVND (reference sequence). The CDR3 is made up of 14 amino acids. The germline V and J ends were trimmed by 5 bases and 10 bases, with 18 bases remaining between them. CDR3: CASSPHSTREEQFF. The CDR3 DNA reads as TGTGCCAGTAGTCCGCATAGCACCCGGGAGGAGCAGTTCTTC.

The V call is TRBV28, the J call TRBJ1-2; 7 nucleotides agree with TRBD1. The V gene's germline CDR1 is MDHEN and CDR2 SYDVKM. Germline trimming cut 5 bases from V and 4 bases from J; bases unmatched to any gene: 10. CDR3 length: 15 amino acids. The CDR3 spells CASSLTSTGSYGYTF. CDR3 coding DNA: TGTGCCAGCAGTCTCACTTCGACAGGGAGCTATGGCTACACCTTC.

As DNA, the CDR3 is TGTGCCAGCACGAGCGACGTCTACGAGCAGTACTTC. This codes for CASTSDVYEQYF. The chain links TRBV6-5 to TRBJ2-7; D not certain. From germline, CDR1 is MNHEY and CDR2 SVGAGI. CDR3 length equals 12 residues. Trimming pared 7 bases from V and 3 bases from J, leaving 10 bases between.

The rearrangement uses TRBV18 and TRBJ1-2; D is perhaps TRBD1 (6 bases). The germline V gene has CDR1 KGHSH and CDR2 LQKENI. Trimming cost V 4 bases and J 1 base, with 16 bases left between them. The CDR3 consists of 16 residues. The CDR3 nucleotides are TGTGCCAGCTCACGGGTTCATACAGGGTATAACTATGGCTACACCTTC. Its protein is CASSRVHTGYNYGYTF.

A single count supports this clone. Different DNA sequences within this sample yield the same CDR3. The chain recombines TRBV18 with TRBJ2-3, with 8 nucleotides matching TRBD2. CDR1 and CDR2 (germline): KGHSH, LQKENI. This CDR3 spans 16 amino acids. V lost 2 bases, J lost 1 base, and 5 bases stayed unmatched. The CDR3 loop is CASSPGTSGRTDTQYF. The CDR3 nucleotides read TGTGCCAGCTCACCAGGTACTAGCGGACGCACAGATACGCAGTATTTT.

V gene TRBV6-6 combines with J gene TRBJ2-7; 9 nucleotides match TRBD1. The CDR3 runs 16 residues. Germline V gene data show CDR1 as MNHNY and CDR2 as SVGAGI (reference sequence). J lost 4 bases, V lost 2 bases, and 9 bases had no gene match. CDR3 sequence: CASSYSRDRDEYEQYF. CDR3 nucleotides: TGTGCCAGCAGTTACAGTCGGGACAGGGATGAGTACGAGCAGTACTTC.

This chain links TRBV28 with TRBJ2-3, with D maybe TRBD2 (5 bases). Germline assignment: CDR1 MDHEN and CDR2 SYDVKM. Trimming took off 5 bases at V and 3 bases at J, with 9 bases between the two ends. CDR3 length equals 13 residues. In nucleotides, the CDR3 is TGTGCCAGCAGTCCGGACTGGACAGATACGCAGTATTTT. Translated, it gives CASSPDWTDTQYF.

The chain uses TRBV7-2 and TRBJ2-1; unclear D gene. CDR1 and CDR2 (germline): SGHTA, FQGNSA. CDR3 length: 14 residues. Trimming stripped 1 base from V and 4 bases from J, with 8 bases between. CDR3 protein: CASSLVPSYNEQFF. DNA for the CDR3: TGTGCCAGCAGCTTAGTTCCCAGTTACAATGAGCAGTTCTTC.

The chain employs TRBV7-8 and TRBJ2-5; D is undetermined. This CDR3 has 13 residues. Trimming shortened V by 3 bases and J by 5 bases, and 10 bases separated the two germline ends. The germline CDR1 and CDR2 sequences are SGHVS and FQNEAQ. The CDR3 protein is CASSFQLRETQYF. The CDR3 DNA is TGTGCCAGCAGCTTCCAACTGAGGGAGACCCAGTACTTC. Variable domain in full (rest from reference TRBV7-8 and TRBJ2-5): GAGVSQSPRYKVAKRGQDVALRCDPISGHVSLFWYQQALGQGPEFLTYFQNEAQLDKSGLPSDRFFAERPEGSVSTLKIQRTQQEDSAVYLCASSFQLRETQYFGPGTRLLVL.

This clone was detected once. The genes are TRBV19 and TRBJ1-2; possible D gene TRBD1, 6 bases. The CDR3 has 17 residues. Germline V gene lookup returns CDR1 LNHDA and CDR2 SQIVND (reference sequence). Trimming shortened V by 5 bases and J by 3 bases, and 22 bases separated the two germline ends. CDR3 nucleotide sequence: TGTGCCAGTAGTCCCCGTGGGCCAAGACAGGCTTACTATGGCTACACCTTC. It yields the protein CASSPRGPRQAYYGYTF.

This CDR3 is CASLARGNEQFF. CDR3 DNA sequence: TGTGCCAGCCTTGCTAGGGGCAATGAGCAGTTCTTC. V is TRBV18 and J is TRBJ2-1; D is possibly TRBD1 (5 bases). Germline CDR1 is KGHSH and CDR2 is LQKENI. V lost 8 bases, J lost 6 bases, and 11 bases lay in between. The CDR3 covers 12 residues.